These 24 T cell receptor beta chains came from one sample sequenced in a study of blood T cells in healthy people across ages. The authors ran a second PCR of about 7 to 11 cycles using a sample-barcoded 5' primer and a J-beta primer mix. MiXCR, run by TCRdb on the 5' RACE reads, gives a single entry per CDR3 protein. The top ten clones hold roughly 8% of a sample with 1.5 million to 2 million distinct CDR3 sequences, approximately 30% of them seen once. Material: blood. Receptor source: a woman aged 30 to 39 in good health.

Turning to this clonotype: This could be a read error, since a much larger clone is one nucleotide away. The rearrangement links TRBV10-3 to TRBJ2-1; tentatively, D is TRBD1 (6 bases). The germline V and J ends were trimmed by 8 bases and 10 bases, with 21 bases remaining between them. Germline values: CDR1 ENHRY, CDR2 SYGVKD. The CDR3 loop spans 14 amino acids. CDR3 in amino acids: CAIGDDRPGGEQFF. The CDR3, as DNA: TGTGCCATCGGAGATGACAGGCCTGGGGGCGAGCAGTTCTTC.

This clonotype came up a few times. This CDR3 reads CASSELLNTEAFF. The CDR3, as DNA: TGTGCCAGCAGTGAGCTATTAAACACTGAAGCTTTCTTT. J is TRBJ1-1 and V is TRBV6-1; D uncertain. V lost 3 bases and J 2 bases, leaving 7 bases between the germline ends. CDR1 MNHNS and CDR2 SASEGT come from the germline V gene. There are 13 residues in the CDR3.

A few counts support this clonotype. V gene TRBV5-1 combines with J gene TRBJ2-3; TRBD2 matches at 12 bases. Trimming removed 3 bases from V and 2 bases from J; junction bases left unmatched: 7. Per germline, CDR1 SGHRS and CDR2 YFSETQ. The CDR3 spans 17 residues. The DNA of the CDR3 is TGCGCCAGCAGCTATCAAGGACTAGCGGGACCCACAGATACGCAGTATTTT. This sequence encodes CASSYQGLAGPTDTQYF.

This clonotype was observed a handful of times. The V and J genes are TRBV6-1 and TRBJ2-3, with D perhaps matching TRBD2 (6 bases). V was pared by 4 bases and J by 0 bases, with 14 bases between. The CDR3 spans 16 residues. CDR1 and CDR2 from the germline V gene are MNHNS and SASEGT. CDR3 protein: CASSGRKGLSTDTQYF. CDR3 nucleotide sequence: TGTGCCAGCAGTGGGAGAAAGGGACTTAGCACAGATACGCAGTATTTT.

The chain has TRBV7-2 and TRBJ2-5; D gene unclear. This CDR3 is 13 amino acids long. Germline V lookup: CDR1 SGHTA, CDR2 FQGNSA. Trimming took off 6 bases at V and 11 bases at J, with 19 bases between the two ends. CDR3 sequence: CASRLSPDNEQYF. The CDR3 coding sequence is TGTGCCAGCAGACTCAGCCCAGACAATGAGCAGTACTTC.

The rearrangement uses TRBV7-3 and TRBJ2-1, with D unresolved. Germline CDR1 SGHTA, CDR2 FQGTGA. The CDR3 extends over 13 amino acids. The V gene lost 2 bases and the J gene lost 12 bases, with 14 bases spanning the gap. CDR3 sequence (DNA): TGTGCCAGCAGCTTAGGACCCTTTTATGGGCAGTTCTTC. This codes for CASSLGPFYGQFF.

This clonotype was detected ten times or more. This sequence joins TRBV5-1 and TRBJ2-5, with D possibly being TRBD2 (6 bases). Trimming pared 0 bases from V and 2 bases from J, leaving 11 bases between. The CDR3 extends over 15 amino acids. CDR1 is SGHRS and CDR2 is YFSETQ in the germline V gene. DNA of the CDR3: TGCGCCAGCAGCTTGGCCGATGGAGGGCAAGAGACCCAGTACTTC. It encodes CASSLADGGQETQYF.

Concerning this clonotype: A much larger clone differs by one base, so this may be a read error. The CDR3 bases are TGTGTCAGCAGCCCCGGTCTAGCGAGCACAGATACGCAGTATTTT. Translated: CVSSPGLASTDTQYF. The V call is TRBV7-2, the J call TRBJ2-3; D may be TRBD2 (6 bases). The CDR3 runs 15 residues. Germline V lookup: CDR1 SGHTA, CDR2 FQGNSA.

This chain connects TRBV28 to TRBJ2-7; TRBD2 aligns across 9 bases. Germline values: CDR1 MDHEN, CDR2 SYDVKM. Trimming took 5 bases from V and 2 from J; bases not matched to a gene: 19. The CDR3 consists of 19 residues. CDR3 loop: CASSLPFGQRGVQTYEQYF. The CDR3, as DNA: TGTGCCAGCAGTCTTCCCTTCGGACAGCGGGGGGTACAAACCTACGAGCAGTACTTC.

Worth noting for this clonotype: One junction end disagrees with the germline gene, perhaps due to a read error. V gene TRBV7-6 combines with J gene TRBJ2-1; tentatively, D is TRBD2 (5 bases). CDR3 length equals 13 residues. Germline CDR1 reads SGHVS; CDR2 reads FNYEAQ. The DNA of the CDR3 is TGTGCCAGCAGCTTAGGCTTAGAGGGTGAGCGGTTCTTC. Its translation: CASSLGLEGERFF. The full variable domain, its missing parts supplied by reference TRBV7-6 and TRBJ2-1, is GAGVSQSPRYKVTKRGQDVALRCDPISGHVSLYWYRQALGQGPEFLTYFNYEAQQDKSGLPNDRFSAERPEGSISTLTIQRTEQRDSAMYRCASSLGLEGERFFGPGTRLTVL.

The V and J genes are TRBV5-1 and TRBJ1-2, with a weak D call TRBD1 (5 bases). This CDR3 spans 14 amino acids. Germline V CDR1 and CDR2: SGHRS, YFSETQ. V lost 3 bases to trimming and J lost 6 bases, with 15 bases between them. The chain's CDR3 is CASSSGGNTNGYTF. Written as DNA, the CDR3 is TGCGCCAGCAGCTCCGGGGGGAATACGAATGGCTACACCTTC.

This clonotype turned up a few times. V usage is TRBV29-1 and J usage is TRBJ1-1; 7 nucleotides align to TRBD1. CDR1 SQVTM and CDR2 ANQGSEA come from the germline V gene. The CDR3 spans 13 residues. After removal of 4 bases from V and 1 base from J, the junction contained 3 bases not matched to a gene. In nucleotides, the CDR3 is TGCAGCGTTGTCGCAGGGGGGAACACTGAAGCTTTCTTT. It translates to CSVVAGGNTEAFF.

Turning to this clonotype: A much larger clone differs by one base, so this may be a read error. The chain couples TRBV12-3 or TRBV12-4 to TRBJ2-1, with TRBD2 matching over 9 bases. V dropped 3 bases and J dropped 6; count of bases not matched to a gene: 6. The CDR3 sequence is 15 residues long. CDR3 nucleotides: TGTGCCAGCAGTTTTGCGGGAGGGCTTTGCAATGAGCAGTTCTTC. Protein: CASSFAGGLCNEQFF.

J is TRBJ1-5 and V is TRBV28; no firm D call. CDR1 and CDR2 (germline): MDHEN, SYDVKM. Trimming pared 5 bases from V and 4 bases from J, leaving 18 bases between. The CDR3 sequence is 16 residues long. CDR3 nucleotides: TGTGCCAGCAGTCCCCCCGGACGGGGAACTAATCAGCCCCAGCATTTT. It is translated as CASSPPGRGTNQPQHF.

This clonotype was counted a few times. This chain links TRBV9 with TRBJ2-2; D possibly corresponds to TRBD2 (6 bases). The germline gives CDR1 SGDLS, CDR2 YYNGEE. Trimming stripped 4 bases from V and 5 bases from J, with 12 bases between. The CDR3 runs 14 residues. CDR3 amino acids: CASSPTSGTGELFF. CDR3 nucleotides: TGTGCCAGCAGCCCCACAAGCGGGACCGGGGAGCTGTTTTTT.

V is TRBV29-1 and J is TRBJ2-1; 9 bases are a match to TRBD2. The CDR3 totals 14 residues. Unmatched junction bases numbered 11, after V lost 6 bases and J lost 8 bases. Germline lookup yields CDR1 SQVTM and CDR2 ANQGSEA. The CDR3: CSVYSGSRHYEQFF. Written as DNA, the CDR3 is TGCAGCGTATATAGCGGGAGTCGACACTATGAGCAGTTCTTC.

As concerns this clonotype: As the CDR3 is not closed by the conserved phenylalanine or tryptophan, this likely results from a read error. The chain links TRBV5-5 to TRBJ1-5; 7 nucleotides align to TRBD1. This CDR3 has 15 residues. CDR1 is SGHKS and CDR2 is YYEKEE in the germline V gene (reference sequence). After removal of 4 bases from V and 4 bases from J, the junction contained 8 bases not matched to a gene. The CDR3 is CASSGGGQLNQPQHY. DNA for the CDR3: TGTGCCAGCAGCGGGGGGGGACAGCTAAATCAGCCCCAGCATTAT.

This clonotype has at least ten counts. This chain links TRBV20-1 with TRBJ2-7; the D call may be TRBD1 or TRBD2 (5 bases each). CDR1 and CDR2 (germline): DFQATT, SNEGSKA (reference sequence). Deletions cut 6 bases from V and 4 bases from J, with 16 bases between. This CDR3 comprises 13 residues. The CDR3 sequence is CSARDGDSYEQYF. The CDR3, as DNA: TGCAGTGCGAGGGACGGCGACTCTTACGAGCAGTACTTC.

A remark on this clonotype: This clone may be a read error of a much larger clone one base away. This chain connects TRBV6-1 to TRBJ2-4, with D hard to call. Germline V gives CDR1 MNHNS, CDR2 SASEGT. This CDR3 region has 13 residues. V shed 3 bases and J shed 1 base, with 4 bases lying between them. CDR3 nucleotides: TGTGCCAGCAGTGATCATGCCAAAAACATTCAGTACTTC. It codes for CASSDHAKNIQYF.

The chain employs TRBV7-2 and TRBJ1-2, with TRBD1 matching 9 bases. The CDR3 runs to 14 residues. Germline assignment: CDR1 SGHTA and CDR2 FQGNSA. V was clipped by 6 bases and J by 4 bases; unmatched bases: 6. Here the CDR3 reads CASRLTGGLYGYTF. CDR3 nucleotides: TGTGCCAGCAGATTGACAGGGGGACTCTATGGCTACACCTTC.

This clonotype has a handful of counts. The CDR3 DNA sequence: TGTGCCAGCAGCTGGGACAGGGGGGCTGAAAAACTGTTTTTT. The encoded protein is CASSWDRGAEKLFF. The chain has TRBV4-2 and TRBJ1-4, with 11 nucleotides matching TRBD1. Germline values: CDR1 LGHNA, CDR2 YNFKEQ. V was clipped by 5 bases and J by 7 bases; unmatched bases: 3. There are 14 residues in the CDR3.

This clonotype has a count of ten or more. V usage is TRBV20-1 and J usage is TRBJ2-7; D gene ambiguous. V dropped 5 bases and J dropped 0 bases, with 11 bases sitting between them. The CDR3 is made up of 13 amino acids. CDR1 and CDR2 from the germline V gene are DFQATT and SNEGSKA (reference sequence). The CDR3 is CSAPSESSYEQYF. In DNA, the CDR3 is TGCAGTGCTCCCAGCGAGAGCTCCTACGAGCAGTACTTC.

Notes on this clonotype: The junction departs from the called germline gene at one end, perhaps through a read error. The V and J genes are TRBV7-2 and TRBJ1-2; 8 positions match TRBD1. The CDR3 is 15 amino acids. The germline CDR1 and CDR2 sequences are SGHTA and FQGNSA. DNA of the CDR3: TGTGTCAGCAGCCCCCAGACAGGGGCGGTCTATGGCTACACCTTC. It translates to CVSSPQTGAVYGYTF.

V and J are TRBV6-5 and TRBJ2-1; D remains unclear. CDR3 length: 13 residues. CDR1 is MNHEY and CDR2 is SVGAGI in the germline V gene. V shed 6 bases and J shed 10 bases, with 16 bases lying between them. CDR3 sequence (DNA): TGTGCCAGCAGCCGCGACAAGACCTACGAGCAGTTCTTC. Translated, it gives CASSRDKTYEQFF.